This T cell receptor (beta chain) is drawn from a study of blood T cell repertoires in COVID-19. Study overall: Spain, Italy and the United States supplied samples that represented acute and convalescent COVID-19. PBMCs, B-cell-depleted T cells, or T cells provided the cDNA or gDNA that made up the material.

Per the original data handling: Nucleated cell counts were estimated from reference gene primer amplification. The protocol was immunoSEQ multiplex PCR, while the TCRdb copy is restricted to in-frame clones and leaves out a portion. Clonal size and the V and J genes are those of that table, whereas D and trimming came from the DNA. Among 200,000 or so clones listed, around 80% were seen once. CDR1 MDHEN and CDR2 SYDVKM come from the germline V gene. V was cut by 5 bases and J by 1 base, with 15 bases left in between. The CDR3 contains 15 residues. The sample comprised peripheral blood. The receptor comes from a human donor in a cohort sampled during active COVID-19. V usage is TRBV28 and J usage is TRBJ2-7; the D gene is possibly TRBD2 (5 bases). CDR3 sequence reads: CASSPQFLASYEQYF. CDR3 nucleotide sequence: TGTGCCAGCAGTCCTCAGTTTTTAGCGTCCTACGAGCAGTACTTC. Together with reference TRBV28 and TRBJ2-7, the CDR3 gives the full variable domain: DVKVTQSSRYLVKRTGEKVFLECVQDMDHENMFWYRQDPGLGLRLIYFSYDVKMKEKGDIPEGYSVSREKKERFSLILESASTNQTSMYLCASSPQFLASYEQYFGPGTRLTVT.